This TCR gamma chain was sequenced during a study of gamma-delta T cells after stem cell transplantation (dated by TCRdb to 2016 to 2017). The method was RT-PCR. The sequencing machine was an Illumina MiSeq. The public reads were reprocessed by TCRdb using CATT, and rows of matching DNA were later combined. This sample has 500 to 700 gamma-chain clones in its table, and about 17% of those were observed once. In total, the top ten clones hold around 50% of the sample. With respect to this clone: The target of this receptor is not known. No clone much larger than this one lies a single base away; base qualities are absent.

The CDR3 starts with the cysteine, ends with the phenylalanine, and has 13 residues. The CDR3 DNA has 39 bases and is translated from base 1. For CDR1 and CDR2, the germline V gene (reference sequence) lists VTNTFY and YDVSTARD. After removal of 0 bases from V and 5 bases from J, the junction retains 4 bases not matched to a gene. Here the chain combines TRGV3 and TRGJ1 or TRGJ2. Assignment of the J gene here rests on matching the DNA to germline, because TCRdb gives none. This receptor was taken from a human donor. It is not recorded whose cells these are; they may come from a transplant donor. Input material: gamma-delta T cells. The DNA reads TGTGCCACCTGGGACAGGCCTAATTATAAGAAACTCTTT. Translated, it reads CATWDRPNYKKLF.